Following are 23 T cell receptor beta chains from one sample sequenced in a study of blood T cell repertoires in COVID-19. Some clones are missing from TCRdb's copy, which holds only in-frame ones; the method was immunoSEQ multiplex PCR. Of some 150,000 clones detected, just under 90% appear once; the ten largest clones hold approximately 11%. The sample was peripheral blood. Receptor source: a woman aged 80 or over with acute or convalescent COVID-19.

This rearrangement joins TRBV28 to TRBJ2-7, with TRBD1 matching over 7 bases. Trimming removed 8 bases from V and 4 bases from J; junction bases left unmatched: 20. CDR3 length: 17 amino acids. Germline-derived CDR1 and CDR2 are MDHEN and SYDVKM. CDR3 amino acids: CASAGTAGGSYSYEQYF. The DNA for the CDR3 is TGTGCCAGCGCTGGGACAGCTGGAGGCTCTTATAGTTACGAGCAGTACTTC.

The rearrangement links TRBV6-5 to TRBJ1-5; 7 positions agree with TRBD1. Germline V gives CDR1 MNHEY, CDR2 SVGAGI. J gave up 3 bases and V 6 bases, and 5 bases lay outside the gene matches. This CDR3 is built from 14 residues. The CDR3 DNA is TGTGCCAGCAGAGGGACAGAGATCAATCAGCCCCAGCATTTT. It codes for CASRGTEINQPQHF.

The chain joins TRBV5-1 to TRBJ2-5; 14 positions match TRBD2. CDR3 length: 17 residues. Germline V gene sequence: CDR1 SGHRS, CDR2 YFSETQ. After removal of 0 bases from V and 0 bases from J, the junction contained 1 base not matched to a gene. The CDR3 DNA reads as TGCGCCAGCAGCTTGGGACTAGCGGGGGGGTACCAAGAGACCCAGTACTTC. This sequence encodes CASSLGLAGGYQETQYF.

V usage is TRBV19 and J usage is TRBJ1-5, with a weak D call TRBD1 (5 bases). The CDR3 spans 13 residues. Germline loops: CDR1 LNHDA, CDR2 SQIVND (reference sequence). V dropped 5 bases and J dropped 3 bases, with 8 bases sitting between them. The CDR3 nucleotides read TGTGCCAGTAGTTCGACAGTCAATCAGCCCCAGCATTTT. The encoded protein is CASSSTVNQPQHF. Complete variable domain (other parts from reference TRBV19 and TRBJ1-5): DGGITQSPKYLFRKEGQNVTLSCEQNLNHDAMYWYRQDPGQGLRLIYYSQIVNDFQKGDIAEGYSVSREKKESFPLTVTSAQKNPTAFYLCASSSTVNQPQHFGDGTRLSIL.

Concerning this clone itself: One junction end disagrees with the germline gene, perhaps due to a read error. This chain connects TRBV7-6 to TRBJ2-1; D possibly corresponds to TRBD2 (7 bases). From germline, CDR1 is SGHVS and CDR2 FNYEAQ. This CDR3 region has 15 residues. The CDR3 nucleotides are TGTGCCAGCAGTTTAGGGGGGGGATCCTACAATGAGCAGTTCTTC. Translated: CASSLGGGSYNEQFF.

In its sample, this clone was seen once. The CDR3 coding sequence is TGTGCCAGCAGTGGAGCCAGGGGGCGCGAGACCCAGTACTTC. Translation gives CASSGARGRETQYF. V is TRBV6-1 and J is TRBJ2-5; 8 positions agree with TRBD1. CDR1 is MNHNS and CDR2 is SASEGT in the germline V gene. This CDR3 region has 14 residues. V shed 4 bases, J shed 5 bases, and the junction held 6 bases outside the gene matches.

The chain links TRBV7-2 to TRBJ1-1, with D perhaps TRBD1 (5 bases). Looked up from germline, CDR1 is SGHTA and CDR2 is FQGNSA. The CDR3 has 15 residues. Deletions cut 7 bases from V and 1 base from J, with 16 bases between. The CDR3 nucleotides are TGTGCCAGCAATACCGACAGTTCCACGAACACTGAAGCTTTCTTT. This sequence encodes CASNTDSSTNTEAFF.

This clone was detected a few times. The rearrangement links TRBV19 to TRBJ1-5, with unresolved D. CDR1 is LNHDA and CDR2 is SQIVND in the germline V gene (reference sequence). The CDR3 is made up of 19 amino acids. V was cut by 0 bases and J by 0 bases, with 18 bases left in between. The CDR3 bases are TGTGCCAGTAGTATAGATGAAGGTTGGGCAGAGAGTAGCAATCAGCCCCAGCATTTT. As protein: CASSIDEGWAESSNQPQHF.

V is TRBV4-2 and J is TRBJ1-2; D uncertain. With 1 base removed from V and 7 bases from J, the gap between germline ends came to 7 bases. There are 12 residues in the CDR3. Germline V lookup: CDR1 LGHNA, CDR2 YNFKEQ. The CDR3 DNA follows: TGTGCCAGCAGCCAAGGTCGGTCTGGCTACACCTTC. The encoded protein is CASSQGRSGYTF.

The chain recombines TRBV6-5 with TRBJ2-2, with D possibly TRBD2 on 5 matching bases. CDR1 is MNHEY, CDR2 SVGAGI, per germline. Trimming stripped 5 bases from V and 4 bases from J, with 11 bases between. The CDR3 length is 14 residues. CDR3 nucleotide sequence: TGTGCCAGCAGTCTCAACGCGGGCACCGGGGAGCTGTTTTTT. The encoded protein is CASSLNAGTGELFF.

V gene TRBV7-9 combines with J gene TRBJ2-4; 7 nucleotides line up with TRBD1. J was trimmed by 2 bases and V by 4 bases; bases with no gene match: 2. In germline, CDR1 is SEHNR, CDR2 FQNEAQ (reference sequence). The CDR3 runs 14 residues. Written as DNA, the CDR3 is TGTGCCAGCAGCTCGACAGGGACCAAAAACATTCAGTACTTC. Translating gives CASSSTGTKNIQYF.

This rearrangement joins TRBV5-8 to TRBJ2-1; TRBD2 is a possible D gene (6 bases). Germline CDR1 is SGHTS and CDR2 is YDEGEE. CDR3 size: 15 residues. V gave up 1 base and J gave up 9 bases, with 17 bases separating them. Here the CDR3 reads CASSLMAGPLGEQFF. DNA for the CDR3: TGTGCCAGCAGCTTGATGGCGGGGCCTCTTGGTGAGCAGTTCTTC. Full variable domain (rest looked up from reference TRBV5-8 and TRBJ2-1): EAGVTQSPTHLIKTRGQQATLRCSPISGHTSVYWYQQALGLGLQFLLWYDEGEERNRGNFPPRFSGRQFPNYSSELNVNALELEDSALYLCASSLMAGPLGEQFFGPGTRLTVL.

In nucleotides, the CDR3 is TGTGCCAGCAGCTTTGAGGGACAGGGGTACGAGCAGTACTTC. Its translation is CASSFEGQGYEQYF. V is TRBV9 and J is TRBJ2-7; 10 positions match TRBD1. The CDR3 length is 14 residues. The germline V gene has CDR1 SGDLS and CDR2 YYNGEE. J was trimmed by 4 bases and V by 4 bases; bases with no gene match: 5.

The CDR3 nucleotides read TGCGCCAGCAGCCAAGACATCGGCCGGGACAGGCCATCGCATTTT. Its protein product is CASSQDIGRDRPSHF. The chain combines TRBV4-1 with TRBJ1-5; 8 bases match TRBD1. Germline V CDR1 and CDR2: MGHRA, YSYEKL. J gave up 15 bases and V 0 bases, and 13 bases lay outside the gene matches. This CDR3 comprises 15 residues.

The chain joins TRBV4-2 to TRBJ2-5; TRBD2 matches at 11 bases. This CDR3 contains 14 residues. CDR1 is LGHNA, CDR2 YNFKEQ, per germline. V shed 4 bases, J shed 3 bases, and the junction held 1 base outside the gene matches. In nucleotides, the CDR3 is TGTGCCAGCAGCCCACTAGCGGGGGAAGAGACCCAGTACTTC. Residues: CASSPLAGEETQYF.

The V call is TRBV11-2, the J call TRBJ2-5; the D gene is possibly TRBD1 (5 bases). Germline-derived CDR1 and CDR2 are SGHAT and FQNNGV. Trimming stripped 1 base from V and 4 bases from J, with 10 bases between. The CDR3 contains 14 residues. The DNA of the CDR3 is TGTGCCAGCAGCTTAGTGGTCACAGGAGAGACCCAGTACTTC. Translated, it gives CASSLVVTGETQYF.

The chain carries TRBV9 and TRBJ2-5; 9 bases fit TRBD2. Germline-derived CDR1 and CDR2 are SGDLS and YYNGEE. The CDR3 length is 17 residues. The V and J ends lost 0 bases and 4 bases, in that order; junction bases with no gene match: 10. CDR3 DNA sequence: TGTGCCAGCAGCGTAGGGGCTAGCGGGGTGAGGGGAGAGACCCAGTACTTC. Encoded protein: CASSVGASGVRGETQYF.

This sequence joins TRBV7-2 and TRBJ1-2; D is perhaps TRBD1 (5 bases). The CDR3 is made up of 14 amino acids. V was cut by 2 bases and J by 1 base, with 8 bases left in between. The germline gives CDR1 SGHTA, CDR2 FQGNSA. In DNA, the CDR3 is TGTGCCAGCAGCTTACGACAGAGTAACTATGGCTACACCTTC. Translating it yields CASSLRQSNYGYTF. The full variable domain, its missing parts supplied by reference TRBV7-2 and TRBJ1-2, is GAGVSQSPSNKVTEKGKDVELRCDPISGHTALYWYRQSLGQGLEFLIYFQGNSAPDKSGLPSDRFSAERTGGSVSTLTIQRTQQEDSAVYLCASSLRQSNYGYTFGSGTRLTVV.

The V call is TRBV5-8, the J call TRBJ1-2; TRBD1 is a possible D gene (6 bases). The CDR3 consists of 13 residues. The germline V and J ends were trimmed by 4 bases and 4 bases, with 11 bases remaining between them. Germline CDR1 and CDR2: SGHTS and YDEGEE. The CDR3 DNA sequence: TGTGCCAGCAGCCTCGACAGGACCTATGGCTACACCTTC. As protein: CASSLDRTYGYTF.

The CDR3 loop is CASSFSRGWTGELFF. DNA of the CDR3: TGTGCCAGCAGCTTTAGTAGGGGCTGGACCGGGGAGCTGTTTTTT. V and J are TRBV5-8 and TRBJ2-2, with a weak D call TRBD1 (5 bases). V was cut by 2 bases and J by 5 bases, with 13 bases left in between. CDR3 length: 15 residues. The germline V gene has CDR1 SGHTS and CDR2 YDEGEE.

V and J are TRBV11-3 and TRBJ2-1; TRBD1 aligns across 7 bases. Trimming cost V 1 base and J 10 bases; bases outside gene matches: 7. From germline, CDR1 is SGHNT and CDR2 YENEEA. The CDR3 loop spans 14 amino acids. The CDR3 is CASSLGPGGLEQFF. The CDR3 coding sequence is TGTGCCAGCAGCTTAGGGCCAGGGGGATTGGAGCAGTTCTTC.

V and J are TRBV3-1 (or the pseudogene TRBV3-2) and TRBJ1-5; a possible D gene is TRBD1 (5 bases). The CDR3 sequence is 13 residues long. The V gene lost 4 bases and the J gene lost 6 bases, with 10 bases spanning the gap. The germline V gene encodes CDR1 LGHDT and CDR2 YNNKEL (reference sequence). DNA of the CDR3: TGTGCCAGCAGCCCCTCGGGGGGTCAGCCCCAGCATTTT. Protein sequence: CASSPSGGQPQHF.

V is TRBV2 and J is TRBJ1-2; a weak D match, TRBD1 (5 bases). Germline loops: CDR1 SNHLY, CDR2 FYNNEI. Trimming took off 6 bases at V and 2 bases at J, with 10 bases between the two ends. The CDR3 extends over 13 amino acids. CDR3 in DNA: TGTGCCAGCAGCGGGGGGGGGAACTATGGCTACACCTTC. Protein: CASSGGGNYGYTF.